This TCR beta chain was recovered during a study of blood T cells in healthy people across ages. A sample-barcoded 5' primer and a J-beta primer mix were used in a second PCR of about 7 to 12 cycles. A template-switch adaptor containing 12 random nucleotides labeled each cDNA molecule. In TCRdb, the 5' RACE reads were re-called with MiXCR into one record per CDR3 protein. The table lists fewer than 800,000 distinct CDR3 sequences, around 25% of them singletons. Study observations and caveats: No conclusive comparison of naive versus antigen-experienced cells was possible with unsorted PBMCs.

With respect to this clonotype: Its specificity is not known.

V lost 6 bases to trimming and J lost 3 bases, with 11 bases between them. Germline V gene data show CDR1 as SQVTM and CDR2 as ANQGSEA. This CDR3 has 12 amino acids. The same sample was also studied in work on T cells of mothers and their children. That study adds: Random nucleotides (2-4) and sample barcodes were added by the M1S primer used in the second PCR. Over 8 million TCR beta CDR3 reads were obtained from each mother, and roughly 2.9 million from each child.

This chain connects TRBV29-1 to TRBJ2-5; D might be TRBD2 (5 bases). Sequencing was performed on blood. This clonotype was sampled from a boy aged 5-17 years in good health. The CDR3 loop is CSVSLAEETQYF. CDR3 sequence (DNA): TGCAGCGTAAGTCTAGCTGAAGAGACCCAGTACTTC.